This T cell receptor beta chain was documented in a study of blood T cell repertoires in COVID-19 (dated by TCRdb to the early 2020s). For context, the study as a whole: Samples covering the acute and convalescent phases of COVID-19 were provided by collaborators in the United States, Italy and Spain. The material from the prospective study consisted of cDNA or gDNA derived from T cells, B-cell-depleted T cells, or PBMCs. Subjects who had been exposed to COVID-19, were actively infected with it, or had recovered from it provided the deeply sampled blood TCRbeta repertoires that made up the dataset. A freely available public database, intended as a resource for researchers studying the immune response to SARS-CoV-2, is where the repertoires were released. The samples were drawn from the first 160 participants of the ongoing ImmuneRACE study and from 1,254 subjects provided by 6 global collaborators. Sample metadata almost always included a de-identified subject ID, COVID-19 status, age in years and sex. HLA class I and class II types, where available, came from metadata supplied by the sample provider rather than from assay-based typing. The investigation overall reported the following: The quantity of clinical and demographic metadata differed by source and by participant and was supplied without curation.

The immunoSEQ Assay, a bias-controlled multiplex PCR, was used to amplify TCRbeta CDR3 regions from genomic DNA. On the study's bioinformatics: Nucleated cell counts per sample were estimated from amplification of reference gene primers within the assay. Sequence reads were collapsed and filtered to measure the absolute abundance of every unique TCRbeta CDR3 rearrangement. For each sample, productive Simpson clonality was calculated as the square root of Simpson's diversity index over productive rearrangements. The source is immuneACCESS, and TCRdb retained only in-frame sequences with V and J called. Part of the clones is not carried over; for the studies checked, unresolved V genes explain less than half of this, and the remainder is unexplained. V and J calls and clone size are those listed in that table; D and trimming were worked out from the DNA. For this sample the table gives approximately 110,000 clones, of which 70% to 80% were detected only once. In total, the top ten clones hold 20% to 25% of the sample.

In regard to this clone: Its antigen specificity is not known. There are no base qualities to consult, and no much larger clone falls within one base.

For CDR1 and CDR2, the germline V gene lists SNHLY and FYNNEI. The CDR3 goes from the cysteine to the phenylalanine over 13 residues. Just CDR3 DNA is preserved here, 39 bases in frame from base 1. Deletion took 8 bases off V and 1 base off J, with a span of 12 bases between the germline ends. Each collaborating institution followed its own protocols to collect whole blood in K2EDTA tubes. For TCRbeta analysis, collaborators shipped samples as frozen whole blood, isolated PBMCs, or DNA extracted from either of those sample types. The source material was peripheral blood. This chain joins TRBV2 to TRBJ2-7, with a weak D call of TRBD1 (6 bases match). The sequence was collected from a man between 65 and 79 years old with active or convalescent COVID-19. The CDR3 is CASCPQGSYEQYF. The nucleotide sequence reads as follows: TGTGCCAGCTGCCCACAGGGATCCTACGAGCAGTACTTC. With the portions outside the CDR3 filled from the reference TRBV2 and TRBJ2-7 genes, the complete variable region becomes EPEVTQTPSHQVTQMGQEVILRCVPISNHLYFYWYRQILGQKVEFLVSFYNNEISEKSEIFDDQFSVERPDGSNFTLKIRSTKLEDSAMYFCASCPQGSYEQYFGPGTRLTVT.